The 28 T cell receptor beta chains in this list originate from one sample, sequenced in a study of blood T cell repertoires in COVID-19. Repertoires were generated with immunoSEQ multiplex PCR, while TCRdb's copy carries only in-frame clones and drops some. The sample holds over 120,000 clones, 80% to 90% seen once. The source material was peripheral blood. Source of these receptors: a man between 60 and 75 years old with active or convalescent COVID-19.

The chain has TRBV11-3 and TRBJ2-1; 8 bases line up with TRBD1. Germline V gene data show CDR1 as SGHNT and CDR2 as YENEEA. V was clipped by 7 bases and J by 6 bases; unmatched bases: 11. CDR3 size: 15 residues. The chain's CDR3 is CASTDRTGTRNEQFF. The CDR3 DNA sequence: TGTGCCAGCACGGACAGGACAGGGACCCGCAATGAGCAGTTCTTC.

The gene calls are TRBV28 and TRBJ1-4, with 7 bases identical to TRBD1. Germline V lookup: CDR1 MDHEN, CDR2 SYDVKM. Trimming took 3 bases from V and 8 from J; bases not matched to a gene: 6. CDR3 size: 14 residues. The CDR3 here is CASSFRQGREKLFF. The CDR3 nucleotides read TGTGCCAGCAGTTTTAGACAGGGTCGGGAAAAACTGTTTTTT.

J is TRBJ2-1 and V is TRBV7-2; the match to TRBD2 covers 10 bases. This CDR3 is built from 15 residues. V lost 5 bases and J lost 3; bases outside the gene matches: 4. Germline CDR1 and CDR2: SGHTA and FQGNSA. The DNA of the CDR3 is TGTGCCAGCAGCGCCAAGCGGGGGGGCTACAATGAGCAGTTCTTC. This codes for CASSAKRGGYNEQFF.

The CDR3 DNA is TGTGCCAGCAGCGCCGCGCCGAGTAGCAATCAGCCCCAGCATTTT. This gives the protein CASSAAPSSNQPQHF. The rearrangement links TRBV9 to TRBJ1-5; no clear D. The V end lost 3 bases, the J end lost 0 bases, and 10 bases lay between the germline ends. The CDR3 length is 15 residues. Germline V lookup: CDR1 SGDLS, CDR2 YYNGEE.

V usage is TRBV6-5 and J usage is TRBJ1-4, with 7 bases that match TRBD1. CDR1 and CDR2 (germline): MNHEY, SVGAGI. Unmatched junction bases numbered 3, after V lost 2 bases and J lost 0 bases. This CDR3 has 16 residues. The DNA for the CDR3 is TGTGCCAGCAGTTACCCCGGGACAGCAACTAATGAAAAACTGTTTTTT. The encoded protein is CASSYPGTATNEKLFF.

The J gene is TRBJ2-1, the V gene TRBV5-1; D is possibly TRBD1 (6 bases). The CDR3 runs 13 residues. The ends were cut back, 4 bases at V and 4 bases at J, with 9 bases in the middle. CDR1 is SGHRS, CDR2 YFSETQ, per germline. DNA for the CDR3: TGCGCCAGCAGCCGCGACAGGTACAATGAGCAGTTCTTC. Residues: CASSRDRYNEQFF.

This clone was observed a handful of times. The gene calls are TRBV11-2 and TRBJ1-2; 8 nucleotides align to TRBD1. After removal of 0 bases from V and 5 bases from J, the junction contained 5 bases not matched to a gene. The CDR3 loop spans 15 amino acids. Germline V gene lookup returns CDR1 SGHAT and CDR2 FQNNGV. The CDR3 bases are TGTGCCAGCAGCTTAGAAACAGGGGGTTGGTATGGCTACACCTTC. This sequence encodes CASSLETGGWYGYTF.

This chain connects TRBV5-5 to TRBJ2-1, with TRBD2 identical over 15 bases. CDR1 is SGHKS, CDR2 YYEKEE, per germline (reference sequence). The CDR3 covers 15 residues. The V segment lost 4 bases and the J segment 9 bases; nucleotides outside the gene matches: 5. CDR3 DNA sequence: TGTGCCAGCAGCATGGGACTAGCGGGGGGTCTTGAGCAGTTCTTC. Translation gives CASSMGLAGGLEQFF.

CDR3 DNA sequence: TGTGCCTGGAGTGGCGGACTAGCGGGGGGCTGGGAGTACTTC. Translated, it gives CAWSGGLAGGWEYF. The genes are TRBV30 and TRBJ2-5; TRBD2 aligns across 14 bases. Trimming removed 1 base from V and 12 bases from J; junction bases left unmatched: 7. Germline loops: CDR1 GTSNPN, CDR2 SVGIG (reference sequence). The CDR3 spans 14 residues. The full variable domain, completed using reference TRBV30 and TRBJ2-5, is SQTIHQWPATLVQPVGSPLSLECTVEGTSNPNLYWYRQAAGRGLQLLFYSVGIGQISSEVPQNLSASRPQDRQFILSSKKLLLSDSGFYLCAWSGGLAGGWEYFGPGTRLLVL.

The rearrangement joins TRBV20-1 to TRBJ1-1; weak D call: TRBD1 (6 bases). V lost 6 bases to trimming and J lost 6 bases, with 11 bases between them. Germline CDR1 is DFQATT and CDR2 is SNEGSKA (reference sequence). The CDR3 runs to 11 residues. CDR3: CSAPPGAEAFF. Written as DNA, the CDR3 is TGCAGTGCCCCCCCAGGGGCTGAAGCTTTCTTT.

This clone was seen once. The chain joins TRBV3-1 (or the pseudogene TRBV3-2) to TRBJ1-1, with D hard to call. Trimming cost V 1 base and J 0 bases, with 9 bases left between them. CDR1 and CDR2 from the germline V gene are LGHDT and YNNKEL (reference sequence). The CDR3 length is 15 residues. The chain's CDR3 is CASSQVDSLNTEAFF. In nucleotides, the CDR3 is TGTGCCAGCAGCCAAGTGGATAGCCTGAACACTGAAGCTTTCTTT.

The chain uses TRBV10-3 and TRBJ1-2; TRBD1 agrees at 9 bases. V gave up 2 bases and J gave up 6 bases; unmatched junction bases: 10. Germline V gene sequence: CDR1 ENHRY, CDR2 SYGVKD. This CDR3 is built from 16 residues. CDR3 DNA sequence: TGTGCCATCAGTGAGGGAAACAGGGGGCCCTTTGATGGCTACACCTTC. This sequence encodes CAISEGNRGPFDGYTF.

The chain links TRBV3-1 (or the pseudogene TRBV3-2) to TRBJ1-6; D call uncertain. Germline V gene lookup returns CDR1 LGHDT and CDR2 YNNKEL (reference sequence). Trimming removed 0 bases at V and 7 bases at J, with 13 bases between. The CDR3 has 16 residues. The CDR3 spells CASSQDRAAWNSPLHF. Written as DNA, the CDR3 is TGTGCCAGCAGCCAAGACCGTGCGGCTTGGAATTCACCCCTCCACTTT.

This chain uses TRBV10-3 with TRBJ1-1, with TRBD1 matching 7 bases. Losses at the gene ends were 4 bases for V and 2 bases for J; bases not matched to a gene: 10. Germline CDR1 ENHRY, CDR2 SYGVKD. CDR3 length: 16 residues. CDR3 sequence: CAISVGDRETNTEAFF. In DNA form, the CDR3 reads TGTGCCATCAGTGTGGGTGACAGGGAAACAAACACTGAAGCTTTCTTT.

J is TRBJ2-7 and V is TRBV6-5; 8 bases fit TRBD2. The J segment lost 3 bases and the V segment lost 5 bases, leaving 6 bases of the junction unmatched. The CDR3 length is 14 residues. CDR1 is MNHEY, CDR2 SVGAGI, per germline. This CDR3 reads CASSRSGSGYEQYV. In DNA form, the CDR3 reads TGTGCCAGCAGTCGAAGCGGGAGTGGCTACGAGCAGTACGTC.

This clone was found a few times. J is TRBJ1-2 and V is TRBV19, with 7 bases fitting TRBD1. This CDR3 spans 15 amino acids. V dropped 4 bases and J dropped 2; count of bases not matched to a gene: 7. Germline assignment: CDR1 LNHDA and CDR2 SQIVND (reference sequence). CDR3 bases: TGTGCCAGTAGTACTAGGGACAGCCGAAACTATGGCTACACCTTC. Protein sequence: CASSTRDSRNYGYTF.

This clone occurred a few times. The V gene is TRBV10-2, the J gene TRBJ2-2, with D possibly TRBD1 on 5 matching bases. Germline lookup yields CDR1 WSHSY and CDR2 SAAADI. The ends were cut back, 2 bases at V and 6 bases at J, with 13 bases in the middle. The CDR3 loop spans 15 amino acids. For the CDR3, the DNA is TGCGCCAGCAGTGAGGAACGCCAGGGCGCCGGGGAGCTGTTTTTT. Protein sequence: CASSEERQGAGELFF.

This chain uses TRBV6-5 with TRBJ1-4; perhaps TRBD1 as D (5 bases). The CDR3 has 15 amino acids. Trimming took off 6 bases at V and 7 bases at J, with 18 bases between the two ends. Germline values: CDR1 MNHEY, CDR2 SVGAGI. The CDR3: CASSQVGGASEKLFF. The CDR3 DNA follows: TGTGCCAGCAGCCAGGTGGGAGGGGCTAGTGAAAAACTGTTTTTT.

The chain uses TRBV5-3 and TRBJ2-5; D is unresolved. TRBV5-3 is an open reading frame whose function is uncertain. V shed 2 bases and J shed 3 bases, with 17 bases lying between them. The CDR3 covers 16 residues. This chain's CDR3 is CARSLALGGDEETQYF. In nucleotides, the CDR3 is TGTGCCAGAAGCTTAGCCTTGGGTGGAGACGAAGAGACCCAGTACTTC.

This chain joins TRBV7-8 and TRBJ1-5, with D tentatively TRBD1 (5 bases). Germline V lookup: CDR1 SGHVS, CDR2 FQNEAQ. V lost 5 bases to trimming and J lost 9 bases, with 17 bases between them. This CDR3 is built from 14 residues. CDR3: CASSQTGPELPQHF. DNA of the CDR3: TGTGCCAGCAGCCAAACAGGCCCCGAGTTGCCCCAGCATTTT.

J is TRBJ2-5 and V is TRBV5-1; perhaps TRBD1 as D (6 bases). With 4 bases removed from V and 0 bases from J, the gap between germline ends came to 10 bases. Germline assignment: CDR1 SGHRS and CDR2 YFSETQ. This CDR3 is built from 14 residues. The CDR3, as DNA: TGCGCCAGCAGCCAAGGACAGAACCAAGAGACCCAGTACTTC. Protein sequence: CASSQGQNQETQYF. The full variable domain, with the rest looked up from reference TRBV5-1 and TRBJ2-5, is KAGVTQTPRYLIKTRGQQVTLSCSPISGHRSVSWYQQTPGQGLQFLFEYFSETQRNKGNFPGRFSGRQFSNSRSEMNVSTLELGDSALYLCASSQGQNQETQYFGPGTRLLVL.

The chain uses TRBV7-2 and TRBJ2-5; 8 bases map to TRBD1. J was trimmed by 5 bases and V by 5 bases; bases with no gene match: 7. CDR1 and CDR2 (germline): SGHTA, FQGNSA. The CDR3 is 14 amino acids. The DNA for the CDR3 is TGTGCCAGCAGCCAACGACAGGGGCTGGAGACCCAGTACTTC. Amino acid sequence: CASSQRQGLETQYF.

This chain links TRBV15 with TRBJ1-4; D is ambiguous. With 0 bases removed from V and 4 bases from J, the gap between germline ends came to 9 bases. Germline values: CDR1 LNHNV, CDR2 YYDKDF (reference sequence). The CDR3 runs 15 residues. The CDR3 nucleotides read TGTGCCACCAGCAGAGATGGCCCGATTAATGAAAAACTGTTTTTT. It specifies CATSRDGPINEKLFF.

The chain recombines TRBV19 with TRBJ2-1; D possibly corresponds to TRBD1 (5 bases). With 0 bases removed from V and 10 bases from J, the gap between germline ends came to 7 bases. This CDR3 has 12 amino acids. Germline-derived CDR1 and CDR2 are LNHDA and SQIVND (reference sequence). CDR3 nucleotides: TGTGCCAGTAGTATAGATGGGGCAGAGCAGTTCTTC. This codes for CASSIDGAEQFF.

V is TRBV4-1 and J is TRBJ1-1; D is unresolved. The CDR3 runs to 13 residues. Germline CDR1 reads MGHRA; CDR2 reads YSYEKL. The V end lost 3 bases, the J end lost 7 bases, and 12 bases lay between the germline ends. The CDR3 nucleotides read TGCGCCAGCAGCCACGTCGGGGAGAATGAAGCTTTCTTT. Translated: CASSHVGENEAFF.

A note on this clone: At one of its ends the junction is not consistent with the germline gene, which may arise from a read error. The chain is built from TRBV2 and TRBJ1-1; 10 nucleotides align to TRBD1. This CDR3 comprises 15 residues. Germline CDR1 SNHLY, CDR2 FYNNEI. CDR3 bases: TGTGCCAGCAGTGAGCCCGGACAGGGGGGAGTGGAATCTGTCTTT. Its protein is CASSEPGQGGVESVF. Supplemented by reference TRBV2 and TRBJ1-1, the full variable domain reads EPEVTQTPSHQVTQMGQEVILRCVPISNHLYFYWYRQILGQKVEFLVSFYNNEISEKSEIFDDQFSVERPDGSNFTLKIRSTKLEDSAMYFCASSEPGQGGVESVFGQGTRLTVV.

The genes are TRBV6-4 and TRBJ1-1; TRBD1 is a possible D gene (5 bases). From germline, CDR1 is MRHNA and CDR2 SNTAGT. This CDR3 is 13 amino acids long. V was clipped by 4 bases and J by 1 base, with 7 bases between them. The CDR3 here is CASSATGNTEAFF. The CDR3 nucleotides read TGTGCCAGCAGTGCAACAGGGAACACTGAAGCTTTCTTT.

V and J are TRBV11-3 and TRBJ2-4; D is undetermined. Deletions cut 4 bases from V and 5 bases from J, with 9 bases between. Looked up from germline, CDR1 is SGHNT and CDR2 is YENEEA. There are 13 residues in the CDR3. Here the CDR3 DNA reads TGTGCCAGCAGCTCCCTCTCCCAAAACATTCAGTACTTC. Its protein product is CASSSLSQNIQYF.